The present TCR beta chain was sequenced within a study of cytomegalovirus exposure and HLA in healthy donors. Per germline, CDR1 MNHEY and CDR2 SMNVEV (reference sequence). V gave up 4 bases and J gave up 7 bases; unmatched junction bases: 21. The CDR3 spans 19 residues. PCR employed 60 Vbeta and 13 Jbeta primers. The repertoire was sequenced with immunoSEQ multiplex PCR; TCRdb's copy has only in-frame clones and lacks some. The table has approximately 97,000 clones, 55% to 80% seen once; the top ten hold less than 5%. Sequenced sample: PBMCs. The TCR originated in a human donor in good health. V gene TRBV27 combines with J gene TRBJ2-7; 11 bases agree with TRBD2. CDR3 loop: CASSSTRPGLAAHLKEQYF. In DNA, the CDR3 is TGTGCCAGCAGTTCCACCCGACCGGGACTAGCGGCCCACCTAAAGGAGCAGTACTTC.